The rows below give T cell receptor beta chains drawn from one sample of a study of T-cell memory formation after mild COVID-19. TCRdb re-derived calls from the 5' RACE reads in MiXCR, one entry per CDR3 protein. The sample lists around 500,000 distinct CDR3 sequences; 18% were seen once. The sequenced sample was PBMCs or a T cell subset sorted from them (not recorded which). All receptors come from an adult woman who had mild COVID-19 (a few samples of this study predate the infection). Cell type and time point are not known. The CDR3 runs from the conserved cysteine through the conserved F or W. The order of the fields is D gene, V gene, clone size, J gene, CDR3 DNA, CDR3 protein. The D gene is left open where the match is weak. Size tells how often a clone was seen (once, few, many) or the class of an expanded clone, and some rows leave it out.

-	TRBV20-1	-	TRBJ2-2	TGCAGTGCTAGAGATCCCAGGGGGGGGACCGGGGAGCTGTTTTTT	CSARDPRGGTGELFF
TRBD1	TRBV6-2/TRBV6-3	-	TRBJ1-2	TGTGCCAGCAGTTGGGGACAGGCTGCCTATGGCTACACCTTC	CASSWGQAAYGYTF
-	TRBV6-1	many	TRBJ2-3	TGTGCCAGCAGTGGGAGGGGGCTAGCGGGAGATACGCAGTATTTT	CASSGRGLAGDTQYF
-	TRBV18	-	TRBJ1-1	TGTGCCAGCTCACCGGATAGGCGGGATAACACTGAAGCTTTCTTT	CASSPDRRDNTEAFF
TRBD1	TRBV6-5	few	TRBJ2-5	TGTGCCAGCAGGTCAGGGGGCACAGAGACCCAGTACTTC	CASRSGGTETQYF
-	TRBV9	few	TRBJ1-1	TGTGCCAGCAGCGCAACCTCAGGGACGAACACTGAAGCTTTCTTT	CASSATSGTNTEAFF
TRBD1	TRBV9	-	TRBJ2-3	TGTGCCAGCAGCGTGACAGGGGGCGCAGATACGCAGTATTTT	CASSVTGGADTQYF
TRBD2	TRBV12-3/TRBV12-4	-	TRBJ2-3	TGTGCCAGCAGTTTTGGCGGGAGGACCGATACGCAGTATTTT	CASSFGGRTDTQYF
-	TRBV5-6	few	TRBJ2-4	TGTGCCAGCCACGACCGATGGGCTATTCAGTACTTC	CASHDRWAIQYF
TRBD1	TRBV5-1	few	TRBJ2-7	TGCGCCAGCAGCGCGGGCCCCAGGACAGGGGTCGCCTACGAGCAGTACTTC	CASSAGPRTGVAYEQYF